This T cell receptor (beta chain) appears in the sequencing data of a study of cytotoxic CD8 clonotypes in ibrutinib-treated CLL (dated by TCRdb to the early 2020s). Some background on the complete study: In this cohort, around 14 patients were treatment-naive and some 10 were relapsed/refractory, while 17 to 18 had unmutated IGHV. On average, each sample had roughly 260,000 productive templates and under 95,000 productive rearrangements. Every sample from remission and from progressive disease was obtained while the patients were still on ibrutinib. Responses were partial in around 24 patients and complete in 2; after median approximately 69 months follow-up, about 14 stayed in remission and 12 progressed. Cryopreserved peripheral blood mononuclear cells were collected before treatment, at response, and at either disease progression or sustained remission. The response samples were drawn at a median of roughly twelve months into treatment, with a range of roughly 6 to 36 months. Longitudinal samples were available for about 30% of the 86 trial participants.

General findings and caveats noted by the study authors: At ibrutinib response clonality went up, during sustained remission it held steady, and at progression it dropped back toward baseline. At baseline, clonality was higher than in age-matched healthy donors and showed a strong correlation with circulating CD8+ T-cell counts. Public clonotypes were rare and either contracted or stayed stable during treatment, and the rise in clonality at ibrutinib response reflected the expansion of private clonotypes. Sampling times were not matched between sustained-remission and progressing patients, and lymph node repertoires were not studied.

Each clonotype received, on average, about 10x coverage in deep resolution sequencing performed on a MiSeq, where the target depth lay between 1 in 1 million and 1 in 200,000 T cells. TCR beta libraries were generated with the immunoSEQ hsTCRB Kit. Concerning the study's data processing: The data were analyzed with ImmunoSEQ Analyzer and ImmunoSEQ Data Assistant, and V, D and J gene assignments followed IMGT definitions. Clonality, which ranges from 0 to 1, was calculated by subtracting the normalized Shannon entropy of productive rearrangement frequencies from one. Public clonotype analysis was restricted to overrepresented clonotypes comprising at least 0.05% of each patient's repertoire. Repertoires from about a dozen age-matched healthy donors in immuneACCESS were used as clonality controls. TCRdb stores this immuneACCESS table with in-frame sequences only. Part of the clones is absent; in the studies checked, under half of the shortfall reflects unresolved V genes, and no reason is known for the rest. V and J calls and clone size are copied from that table; D and trimming were computed from the DNA. The sample has some 50,000 clones on record, more than 55% of them singletons. The ten top clones hold 25% to 30% of the sample.

According to the study, the label for this sample's time point signals: less than 30 months on ibrutinib. For TCR beta library preparation, about 2 micrograms of genomic DNA was extracted from cryopreserved PBMCs. Longitudinal blood samples from CLL patients receiving ibrutinib monotherapy were subjected to high-throughput TCR beta sequencing. Patients were enrolled in a phase 2 open-label single-center ibrutinib monotherapy trial. For this clone: It lacks a known antigen. No much larger clonotype is one base removed from it; base qualities were not supplied.

This receptor was taken from a human donor with chronic lymphocytic leukemia. Specimen: PBMCs, collected after 24 months of ibrutinib treatment.

The CDR3 region reads CASSQGAYEQYF. The base sequence is TGTGCCAGCAGCCAGGGGGCCTACGAGCAGTACTTC. The sequence joins TRBV7-8 to TRBJ2-7; the central 7 bases match TRBD1. The germline V gene sets CDR1 to SGHVS and CDR2 to FQNEAQ. From the cysteine up to the phenylalanine, the CDR3 has a length of 12 residues. Only the CDR3 DNA stays, 36 bases, in frame from base 1. Relative to germline, V is missing 5 bases and J is missing 2 bases, with 0 bases of the junction outside any gene match.